The 15 T cell receptor beta chains presented below share a single source sample, sequenced in a study of beta chain features in type 1 diabetes. Expressed TCRB transcripts were sequenced, since all the RNA that had been isolated was reverse transcribed. Libraries were prepared by immunoSEQ multiplex PCR; TCRdb keeps only in-frame clonotypes and omits some of them. The table has fewer than 350,000 clones, about 8% seen once. The sample was central memory CD4+ T cells from blood. These receptors were obtained from a woman between 18 and 29 years old in good health.

This clone was seen many times. V is TRBV28 and J is TRBJ2-5; 10 bases fit TRBD2. The germline V gene has CDR1 MDHEN and CDR2 SYDVKM. With V trimmed by 7 bases and J by 1 base, 9 bases remained unmatched. The CDR3 length is 16 residues. CDR3 amino acids: CASTDPGTSAQETQYF. The DNA of the CDR3 is TGTGCCAGCACAGACCCCGGGACTAGCGCCCAAGAGACCCAGTACTTC. The entire variable domain, with the rest obtained from reference TRBV28 and TRBJ2-5, is as follows: DVKVTQSSRYLVKRTGEKVFLECVQDMDHENMFWYRQDPGLGLRLIYFSYDVKMKEKGDIPEGYSVSREKKERFSLILESASTNQTSMYLCASTDPGTSAQETQYFGPGTRLLVL.

This clone was found many times. V and J are TRBV5-5 and TRBJ2-1; no definite D call. The V gene's germline CDR1 is SGHKS and CDR2 YYEKEE (reference sequence). The CDR3 has 14 residues. V gave up 4 bases and J gave up 3 bases, with 11 bases separating them. CDR3 region: CASSLGPNYNEQFF. CDR3 bases: TGTGCCAGCAGCCTTGGGCCGAACTACAATGAGCAGTTCTTC.

The chain uses TRBV18 and TRBJ1-4; D is unresolved. Deletions cut 3 bases from V and 8 bases from J, with 7 bases between. This CDR3 region has 12 residues. Germline values: CDR1 KGHSH, CDR2 LQKENI. CDR3 sequence: CASSPAGEKLFF. CDR3 coding DNA: TGTGCCAGCTCACCCGCCGGGGAAAAACTGTTTTTT.

The table lists this clone with a few counts. This chain links TRBV5-8 with TRBJ1-1; tentative D call: TRBD1 (6 bases). Germline V gene lookup returns CDR1 SGHTS and CDR2 YDEGEE. The germline V and J ends were trimmed by 7 bases and 7 bases, with 14 bases remaining between them. This CDR3 has 12 amino acids. The CDR3 spells CASYRVRGEAFF. The DNA for the CDR3 is TGTGCCAGCTACAGGGTCAGGGGTGAAGCTTTCTTT. The whole variable domain, filled in from reference TRBV5-8 and TRBJ1-1, reads EAGVTQSPTHLIKTRGQQATLRCSPISGHTSVYWYQQALGLGLQFLLWYDEGEERNRGNFPPRFSGRQFPNYSSELNVNALELEDSALYLCASYRVRGEAFFGQGTRLTVV.

This clone was seen more than once but under ten times. The chain recombines TRBV5-4 with TRBJ2-7; 8 bases are a match to TRBD2. V lost 3 bases, J lost 7 bases, and 9 bases stayed unmatched. The CDR3 has 14 amino acids. Germline-derived CDR1 and CDR2 are SGHNT and YYREEE (reference sequence). CDR3 DNA sequence: TGTGCCAGCAGCTACGAGCGGGAGTTGGAGGAGCAGTACTTC. It translates to CASSYERELEEQYF.

This clone was counted only a few times. The chain joins TRBV18 to TRBJ2-5; 9 bases line up with TRBD1. This CDR3 contains 16 residues. With 3 bases clipped from V and 5 bases from J, the junction kept 10 bases outside the gene matches. The germline CDR1 and CDR2 sequences are KGHSH and LQKENI. The CDR3 DNA sequence: TGTGCCAGCTCACCCCCGACAGGGGGGTTGCGGGAGACCCAGTACTTC. It encodes CASSPPTGGLRETQYF.

This clone was counted between two and nine times. The genes are TRBV7-8 and TRBJ1-1, with 7 positions matching TRBD1. V was clipped by 5 bases and J by 1 base; unmatched bases: 4. Germline V gene data show CDR1 as SGHVS and CDR2 as FQNEAQ. The CDR3 spans 14 residues. DNA for the CDR3: TGTGCCAGCAGCCGACAGGGCGGGAACACTGAAGCTTTCTTT. Its translation is CASSRQGGNTEAFF.

CDR3 residues: CASSSTAHLNEQFF. In DNA form, the CDR3 reads TGTGCCAGCAGCTCTACTGCACATCTCAATGAGCAGTTCTTC. The genes are TRBV7-3 and TRBJ2-1; D is ambiguous. The germline gives CDR1 SGHTA, CDR2 FQGTGA. V lost 4 bases, J lost 6 bases, and 13 bases lay in between. This CDR3 is 14 amino acids long.

This clone was picked up a small number of times. The genes are TRBV7-9 and TRBJ1-4, with D maybe TRBD1 (5 bases). Trimming took off 4 bases at V and 6 bases at J, with 15 bases between the two ends. The CDR3 is made up of 15 amino acids. Germline CDR1 is SEHNR and CDR2 is FQNEAQ (reference sequence). For the CDR3, the DNA is TGTGCCAGCAGCTCTCCCGGGACGGGGGATGAAAAACTGTTTTTT. Its translation: CASSSPGTGDEKLFF.

The rearrangement joins TRBV29-1 to TRBJ1-2; no clear D gene. Trimming took 5 bases from V and 5 from J, leaving 12 bases between them. Germline V lookup: CDR1 SQVTM, CDR2 ANQGSEA. The CDR3 totals 12 residues. Here the CDR3 DNA reads TGCAGCGTTTCCGCGGGCGATTATGGCTACACCTTC. This translates into CSVSAGDYGYTF.

This chain links TRBV5-1 with TRBJ2-3; 7 nucleotides line up with TRBD2. The CDR3 has 15 amino acids. The V gene's germline CDR1 is SGHRS and CDR2 YFSETQ. The J segment lost 5 bases and the V segment lost 0 bases, leaving 6 bases of the junction unmatched. The CDR3, as DNA: TGCGCCAGCAGCTTGGACTCAGCGGGGAAAGATACGCAGTATTTT. Translated, it gives CASSLDSAGKDTQYF.

The chain employs TRBV9 and TRBJ2-1; D uncertain. V lost 3 bases, J lost 4 bases, and 8 bases lay in between. Germline assignment: CDR1 SGDLS and CDR2 YYNGEE. The CDR3 consists of 13 residues. The CDR3 protein is CASSEVSYNEQFF. The CDR3 DNA follows: TGTGCCAGCAGCGAGGTATCTTACAATGAGCAGTTCTTC.

This clone has only a few counts. The chain has TRBV5-1 and TRBJ2-3, with D perhaps matching TRBD2 (5 bases). The CDR3 length is 15 residues. Germline CDR1 reads SGHRS; CDR2 reads YFSETQ. Trimming took off 2 bases at V and 1 base at J, with 11 bases between the two ends. The DNA for the CDR3 is TGCGCCAGCAGCTTCGAGCGGAGAGGCACAGATACGCAGTATTTT. Translation: CASSFERRGTDTQYF.

At least ten counts were recorded for this clone. Other DNA sequences within the sample encode an identical CDR3. Written as DNA, the CDR3 is TGTGCCAGCAGCTTAGGTAGCGGTGGGAGCGGGGAGCTGTTTTTT. Translating it yields CASSLGSGGSGELFF. V gene TRBV7-7 combines with J gene TRBJ2-2, with a tentative D call TRBD2 (6 bases). Trimming shortened V by 1 base and J by 7 bases, and 13 bases separated the two germline ends. The CDR3 spans 15 residues. Per the germline V gene, CDR1 is SSHAT and CDR2 is FNYEAQ (reference sequence).

This clone occurred many times. The same CDR3 can be traced to other DNA sequences in this sample. The genes are TRBV28 and TRBJ2-7; D unclear. V shed 5 bases and J shed 4 bases, with 6 bases lying between them. Germline CDR1 and CDR2: MDHEN and SYDVKM. The CDR3 length is 11 residues. Here the CDR3 DNA reads TGTGCCAGCAGTCGCGGATACGAGCAGTACTTC. Translating it yields CASSRGYEQYF.